Here is one T cell receptor beta chain with its context. Trimming took 4 bases from V and 3 from J, leaving 15 bases between them. The germline V gene has CDR1 SGHDN and CDR2 FVKESK. The CDR3 consists of 15 residues. This entry comes from a study of blood T cell repertoires in COVID-19. Across the whole study: Specimens from acute and convalescent COVID-19 originated in the United States, Italy and Spain.

Followed over time, Seattle patients had been enrolled while infection was active. As originally analysed: Amplifying reference gene primers gave estimates of nucleated cell counts. Sequenced by immunoSEQ multiplex PCR; TCRdb stores in-frame clones only, minus some. The V and J calls and clone size come from that table; D and trimming were worked out from the DNA. The repertoire holds under 200,000 clones, with 85% to 90% as singletons. The sample consisted of peripheral blood. The source is an older woman with COVID-19, enrolled during active disease. This chain joins TRBV14 and TRBJ1-1; weak D call: TRBD1 (5 bases). CDR3 sequence reads: CASSRFRTLDTEAFF. The DNA of the CDR3 is TGTGCCAGCAGCCGGTTTCGGACACTTGACACTGAAGCTTTCTTT.